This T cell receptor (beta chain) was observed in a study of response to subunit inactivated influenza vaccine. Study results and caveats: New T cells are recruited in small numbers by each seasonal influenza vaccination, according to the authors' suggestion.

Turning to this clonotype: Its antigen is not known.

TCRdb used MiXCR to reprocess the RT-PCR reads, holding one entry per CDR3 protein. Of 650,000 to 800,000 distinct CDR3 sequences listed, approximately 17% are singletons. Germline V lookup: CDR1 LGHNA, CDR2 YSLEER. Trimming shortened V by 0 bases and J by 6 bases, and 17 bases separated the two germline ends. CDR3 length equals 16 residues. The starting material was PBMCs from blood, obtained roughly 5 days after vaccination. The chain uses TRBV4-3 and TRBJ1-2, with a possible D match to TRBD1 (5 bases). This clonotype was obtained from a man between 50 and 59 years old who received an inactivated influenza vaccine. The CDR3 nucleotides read TGCGCCAGCAGCCAAGATCGGGGGGTCTGGGTTGATGGCTACACCTTC. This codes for CASSQDRGVWVDGYTF.